The 24 T cell receptor beta chains given below trace back to one sample, sequenced in a study of blood T cell repertoires in COVID-19. Generated by immunoSEQ multiplex PCR, the TCRdb table keeps only in-frame clones and is missing some. Seen here are around 250,000 clones, about 80% observed once, and the top ten hold approximately 4%. The sample consisted of peripheral blood. All receptors derive from a man over 45 with active or convalescent COVID-19.

V is TRBV6-1 and J is TRBJ2-7; possible D gene TRBD1, 6 bases. The CDR3 runs to 14 residues. V was pared by 2 bases and J by 6 bases, with 14 bases between. Per the germline V gene, CDR1 is MNHNS and CDR2 is SASEGT. In DNA, the CDR3 is TGTGCCAGCAGTGAAATCGTGGGGGCGCGCGAGCAGTACTTC. Its translation is CASSEIVGAREQYF.

The rearrangement joins TRBV25-1 to TRBJ1-6, with TRBD1 as a possible D gene (5 bases). CDR3 size: 13 residues. Looked up from germline, CDR1 is MGHDK and CDR2 is SYGVNS. Trimming removed 3 bases from V and 12 bases from J, with 12 bases in between. This chain's CDR3 is CASSDGRVRPLHF. The CDR3 coding sequence is TGTGCCAGCAGTGATGGCAGGGTCCGACCCCTCCACTTT.

The CDR3: CASGVNGSHLPNEKLFF. Here the CDR3 DNA reads TGTGCTAGTGGGGTGAACGGGTCTCACCTCCCAAATGAAAAACTGTTTTTT. The V and J genes are TRBV12-5 and TRBJ1-4, with D hard to call. The ends were cut back, 6 bases at V and 5 bases at J, with 22 bases in the middle. The CDR3 contains 17 residues. Germline CDR1 is LGHNT and CDR2 is FRNRAP.

The gene calls are TRBV11-2 and TRBJ2-3; no firm D call. Trimming took off 0 bases at V and 1 base at J, with 11 bases between the two ends. The CDR3 covers 16 residues. The germline gives CDR1 SGHAT, CDR2 FQNNGV. This chain's CDR3 is CASSLDYYDGTDTQYF. The DNA for the CDR3 is TGTGCCAGCAGCTTAGACTACTACGATGGCACAGATACGCAGTATTTT.

The genes are TRBV15 and TRBJ2-7, with D possibly being TRBD1 (6 bases). Trimming took off 0 bases at V and 5 bases at J, with 17 bases between the two ends. The CDR3 is 16 amino acids. Per the germline V gene, CDR1 is LNHNV and CDR2 is YYDKDF (reference sequence). The CDR3 coding sequence is TGTGCCACCAGCAGAGATCTGGGGCAGGGGCGGAACGAGCAGTACTTC. This sequence encodes CATSRDLGQGRNEQYF.

The chain uses TRBV28 and TRBJ2-1; 16 positions agree with TRBD2. CDR1 and CDR2 from the germline V gene are MDHEN and SYDVKM. This CDR3 comprises 16 residues. V was pared by 4 bases and J by 11 bases, with 8 bases of the junction left unmatched. The CDR3 DNA sequence: TGTGCCAGCAGTTCCGGGACTAGCGGGGGGGCAGGCAAGCAGTTCTTC. Protein product: CASSSGTSGGAGKQFF.

This clone was seen a handful of times. The rearrangement links TRBV7-9 to TRBJ2-3; D possibly corresponds to TRBD1 (5 bases). V was shortened by 5 bases and J by 0 bases, with 12 bases between the two germline ends. The germline gives CDR1 SEHNR, CDR2 FQNEAQ (reference sequence). The CDR3 is 15 amino acids. The CDR3 spells CASSPQGVSTDTQYF. The CDR3 bases are TGTGCCAGCAGCCCCCAAGGGGTCAGCACAGATACGCAGTATTTT.

The CDR3 nucleotides read TGTGCCAGCAGCATAAGGACAGGCGAGAAACTGTTTTTT. It translates to CASSIRTGEKLFF. The V call is TRBV6-5, the J call TRBJ1-4, with TRBD1 identical over 7 bases. Trimming removed 6 bases from V and 11 bases from J; junction bases left unmatched: 9. Germline CDR1 is MNHEY and CDR2 is SVGAGI. This CDR3 spans 13 amino acids.

The chain recombines TRBV28 with TRBJ1-2; D possibly corresponds to TRBD1 (6 bases). Germline-derived CDR1 and CDR2 are MDHEN and SYDVKM. The CDR3 has 13 residues. V was shortened by 6 bases and J by 9 bases, with 17 bases between the two germline ends. This chain's CDR3 is CASRYTQGLSYTF. In nucleotides, the CDR3 is TGTGCCAGCAGATACACCCAGGGGCTTAGCTACACCTTC.

The chain has TRBV7-2 and TRBJ2-2, with 9 bases matching TRBD2. The trim removed 7 bases at V and 2 bases at J, leaving 5 bases unmatched. CDR1 and CDR2 from the germline V gene are SGHTA and FQGNSA. The CDR3 sequence is 15 residues long. DNA of the CDR3: TGTGCCAGCACCGCGCGGGGGGGTAACACCGGGGAGCTGTTTTTT. Translation: CASTARGGNTGELFF.

For the CDR3, the DNA is TGTGCCATCAGGGACTCACGTGGGGCCGGGGAGCTGTTTTTT. Translating it yields CAIRDSRGAGELFF. V usage is TRBV10-3 and J usage is TRBJ2-2, with D possibly TRBD2 on 5 matching bases. In germline, CDR1 is ENHRY, CDR2 SYGVKD. Trimming pared 6 bases from V and 6 bases from J, leaving 14 bases between. The CDR3 runs 14 residues.

V gene TRBV5-8 combines with J gene TRBJ2-3; a possible D gene is TRBD1 (6 bases). The CDR3 has 16 amino acids. Trimming cost V 0 bases and J 4 bases, with 15 bases left between them. Germline lookup yields CDR1 SGHTS and CDR2 YDEGEE. DNA of the CDR3: TGTGCCAGCAGCTTGGGGACAGCCTCGGCGGCAGATACGCAGTATTTT. Translated: CASSLGTASAADTQYF.

CDR3 nucleotides: TGTGCCAGCAGCGTATTCGACAGGGCTCAAGAGACCCAGTACTTC. It translates to CASSVFDRAQETQYF. The gene calls are TRBV9 and TRBJ2-5; 7 nucleotides agree with TRBD1. The length of the CDR3 is 15 residues. V lost 1 base and J lost 2; bases outside the gene matches: 5. Germline assignment: CDR1 SGDLS and CDR2 YYNGEE.

This clone was recorded once. V is TRBV28 and J is TRBJ2-5, with 7 bases aligning to TRBD2. J was trimmed by 5 bases and V by 4 bases; bases with no gene match: 1. The CDR3 spans 12 residues. Germline loops: CDR1 MDHEN, CDR2 SYDVKM. In DNA form, the CDR3 reads TGTGCCAGCAGTTCGCGGGGGGAGACCCAGTACTTC. Translated, it gives CASSSRGETQYF.

The rearrangement uses TRBV27 and TRBJ2-3; TRBD1 aligns across 11 bases. Trimming at V came to 4 bases and at J to 0 bases, leaving 6 bases not matched to a gene. CDR1 is MNHEY, CDR2 SMNVEV, per germline (reference sequence). The CDR3 has 17 residues. The CDR3 DNA reads as TGTGCCAGCAGTTGGACAGGGGGCCTACCTAGCACAGATACGCAGTATTTT. Its protein product is CASSWTGGLPSTDTQYF.

The V gene is TRBV11-2, the J gene TRBJ2-2; tentative D call: TRBD2 (5 bases). The germline CDR1 and CDR2 sequences are SGHAT and FQNNGV. This CDR3 region has 16 residues. V lost 0 bases to trimming and J lost 0 bases, with 8 bases between them. The CDR3 loop reads CASSLDPAANTGELFF. CDR3 nucleotides: TGTGCCAGCAGCTTAGATCCAGCGGCGAACACCGGGGAGCTGTTTTTT.

Only one count was recorded for this clone. This chain connects TRBV19 to TRBJ1-5; no reliable D call. The V end lost 9 bases, the J end lost 2 bases, and 26 bases lay between the germline ends. Germline CDR1 and CDR2: LNHDA and SQIVND (reference sequence). This CDR3 region has 18 residues. This CDR3 reads CASHPSPPPTSGNQPQHF. In DNA, the CDR3 is TGTGCCAGCCATCCATCCCCACCTCCTACCTCTGGCAATCAGCCCCAGCATTTT.

The V and J genes are TRBV7-2 and TRBJ1-5; a possible D gene is TRBD1 (6 bases). V dropped 5 bases and J dropped 5 bases, with 13 bases sitting between them. The CDR3 has 14 amino acids. Germline V gene sequence: CDR1 SGHTA, CDR2 FQGNSA. CDR3 region: CASSSGGGYQPQHF. Written as DNA, the CDR3 is TGTGCCAGCAGCAGCGGGGGGGGCTATCAGCCCCAGCATTTT.

This clone was detected only once. The gene calls are TRBV28 and TRBJ1-4; D gene unclear. The CDR3 length is 11 residues. The V end lost 6 bases, the J end lost 8 bases, and 7 bases lay between the germline ends. The V gene's germline CDR1 is MDHEN and CDR2 SYDVKM. CDR3 in amino acids: CASSAYEKLFF. For the CDR3, the DNA is TGTGCCAGCAGCGCCTACGAAAAACTGTTTTTT.

The V gene is TRBV29-1, the J gene TRBJ2-5, with TRBD2 as a possible D gene (5 bases). The CDR3 spans 13 residues. The V end lost 6 bases, the J end lost 5 bases, and 16 bases lay between the germline ends. Germline CDR1 and CDR2: SQVTM and ANQGSEA. CDR3 sequence (DNA): TGCAGCGTCCCGGGGTCTAGCTCGGAGACCCAGTACTTC. Translating it yields CSVPGSSSETQYF.

The chain joins TRBV6-5 to TRBJ2-5; TRBD2 matches at 13 bases. Looked up from germline, CDR1 is MNHEY and CDR2 is SVGAGI. The CDR3 length is 16 residues. V lost 4 bases and J lost 5; bases outside the gene matches: 7. The CDR3 region is CASSSTSGGAGETQYF. As DNA, the CDR3 is TGTGCCAGCAGTTCCACTAGCGGGGGGGCCGGTGAGACCCAGTACTTC.

The rearrangement links TRBV7-3 to TRBJ2-2, with a possible D match to TRBD2 (6 bases). The CDR3 loop spans 15 amino acids. V was cut by 5 bases and J by 3 bases, with 13 bases left in between. The V gene's germline CDR1 is SGHTA and CDR2 FQGTGA. CDR3 coding DNA: TGTGCCAGCAGCCCACGGGCGGGGCACACCGGGGAGCTGTTTTTT. Protein sequence: CASSPRAGHTGELFF.

The genes are TRBV24-1 and TRBJ2-3; no clear D gene. The germline V and J ends were trimmed by 5 bases and 4 bases, with 3 bases remaining between them. Per the germline V gene, CDR1 is KGHDR and CDR2 is SFDVKD. The CDR3 sequence is 11 residues long. The CDR3 is CATSAADTQYF. The CDR3 DNA is TGTGCCACCAGTGCTGCAGATACGCAGTATTTT.

Points on this clone: The sample contains more than one DNA sequence encoding this CDR3. V is TRBV2 and J is TRBJ1-4; tentative D call: TRBD1 (6 bases). Germline V gene data show CDR1 as SNHLY and CDR2 as FYNNEI. There are 14 residues in the CDR3. V lost 6 bases to trimming and J lost 7 bases, with 15 bases between them. Here the CDR3 reads CASSRDRSGEKLFF. In nucleotides, the CDR3 is TGTGCCAGCAGCCGTGACAGGTCAGGTGAAAAACTGTTTTTT. The entire variable domain, with the rest obtained from reference TRBV2 and TRBJ1-4, is as follows: EPEVTQTPSHQVTQMGQEVILRCVPISNHLYFYWYRQILGQKVEFLVSFYNNEISEKSEIFDDQFSVERPDGSNFTLKIRSTKLEDSAMYFCASSRDRSGEKLFFGSGTQLSVL.